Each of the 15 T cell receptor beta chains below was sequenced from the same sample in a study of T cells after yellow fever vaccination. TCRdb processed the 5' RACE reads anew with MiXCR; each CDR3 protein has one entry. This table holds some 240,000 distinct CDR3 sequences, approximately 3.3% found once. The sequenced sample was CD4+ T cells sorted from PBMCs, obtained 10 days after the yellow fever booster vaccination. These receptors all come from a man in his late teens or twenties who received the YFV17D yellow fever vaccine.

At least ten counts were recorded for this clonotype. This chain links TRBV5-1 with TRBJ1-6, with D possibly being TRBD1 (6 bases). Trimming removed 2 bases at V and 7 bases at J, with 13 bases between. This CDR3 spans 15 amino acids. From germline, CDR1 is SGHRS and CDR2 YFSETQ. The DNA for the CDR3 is TGCGCCAGCAGCTTCTGGGGGGCTAAGAATTCACCCCTCCACTTT. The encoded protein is CASSFWGAKNSPLHF.

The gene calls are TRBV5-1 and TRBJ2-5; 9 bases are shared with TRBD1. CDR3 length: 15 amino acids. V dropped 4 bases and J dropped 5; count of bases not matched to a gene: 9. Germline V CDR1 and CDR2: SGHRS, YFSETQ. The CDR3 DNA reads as TGCGCCAGCAGCCCGACAGGGGGGGTCGCGGAGACCCAGTACTTC. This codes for CASSPTGGVAETQYF.

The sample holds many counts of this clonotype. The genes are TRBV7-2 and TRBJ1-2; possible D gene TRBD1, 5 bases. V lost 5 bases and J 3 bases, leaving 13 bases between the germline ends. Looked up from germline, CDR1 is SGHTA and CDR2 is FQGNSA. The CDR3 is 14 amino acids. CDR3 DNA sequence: TGTGCCAGCAGCACGCGCAGGGTTGACTATGGCTACACCTTC. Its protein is CASSTRRVDYGYTF. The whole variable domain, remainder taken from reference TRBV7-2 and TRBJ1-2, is GAGVSQSPSNKVTEKGKDVELRCDPISGHTALYWYRQSLGQGLEFLIYFQGNSAPDKSGLPSDRFSAERTGGSVSTLTIQRTQQEDSAVYLCASSTRRVDYGYTFGSGTRLTVV.

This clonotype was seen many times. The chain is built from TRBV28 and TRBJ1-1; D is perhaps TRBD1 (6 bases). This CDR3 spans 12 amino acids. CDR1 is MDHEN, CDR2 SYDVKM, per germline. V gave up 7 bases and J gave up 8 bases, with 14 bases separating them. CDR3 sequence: CASISPGGEAFF. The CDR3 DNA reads TGTGCCAGCATCTCACCGGGGGGCGAAGCTTTCTTT.

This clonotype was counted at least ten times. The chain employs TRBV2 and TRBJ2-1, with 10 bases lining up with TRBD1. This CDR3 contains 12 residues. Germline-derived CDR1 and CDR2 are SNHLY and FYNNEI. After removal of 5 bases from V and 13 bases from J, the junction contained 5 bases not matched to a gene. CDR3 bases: TGTGCCAGCAGTAGGGACAGGGGTAGTCAGTTCTTC. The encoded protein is CASSRDRGSQFF. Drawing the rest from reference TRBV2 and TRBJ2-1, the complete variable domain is EPEVTQTPSHQVTQMGQEVILRCVPISNHLYFYWYRQILGQKVEFLVSFYNNEISEKSEIFDDQFSVERPDGSNFTLKIRSTKLEDSAMYFCASSRDRGSQFFGPGTRLTVL.

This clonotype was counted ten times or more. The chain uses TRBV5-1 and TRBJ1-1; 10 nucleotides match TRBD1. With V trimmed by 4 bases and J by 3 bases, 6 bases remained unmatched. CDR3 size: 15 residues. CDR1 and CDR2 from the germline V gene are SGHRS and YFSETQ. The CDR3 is CASSVTGGAYTEAFF. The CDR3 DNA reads TGCGCCAGCAGCGTGACAGGGGGCGCGTACACTGAAGCTTTCTTT. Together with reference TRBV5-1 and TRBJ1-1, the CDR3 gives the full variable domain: KAGVTQTPRYLIKTRGQQVTLSCSPISGHRSVSWYQQTPGQGLQFLFEYFSETQRNKGNFPGRFSGRQFSNSRSEMNVSTLELGDSALYLCASSVTGGAYTEAFFGQGTRLTVV.

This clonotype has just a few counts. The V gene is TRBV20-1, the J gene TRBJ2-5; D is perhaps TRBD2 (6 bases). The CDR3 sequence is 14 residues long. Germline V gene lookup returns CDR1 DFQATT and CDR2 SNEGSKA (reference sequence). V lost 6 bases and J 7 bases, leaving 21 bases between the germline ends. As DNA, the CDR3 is TGCAGTGCCCCGACGGGACTGGGAGGTCGGACCCAGTACTTC. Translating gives CSAPTGLGGRTQYF.

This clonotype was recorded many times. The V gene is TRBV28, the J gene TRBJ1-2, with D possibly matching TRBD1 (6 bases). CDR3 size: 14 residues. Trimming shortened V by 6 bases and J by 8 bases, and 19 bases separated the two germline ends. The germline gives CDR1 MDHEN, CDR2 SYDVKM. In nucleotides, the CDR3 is TGTGCCAGCAGGGGGGGGCACCTTCTAATAGGCTACACCTTC. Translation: CASRGGHLLIGYTF.

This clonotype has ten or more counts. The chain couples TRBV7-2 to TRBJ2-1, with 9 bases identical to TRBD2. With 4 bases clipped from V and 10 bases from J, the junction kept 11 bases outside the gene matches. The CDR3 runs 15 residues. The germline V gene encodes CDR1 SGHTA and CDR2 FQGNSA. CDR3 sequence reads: CASSYQAGGQGEQFF. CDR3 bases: TGTGCCAGCAGCTACCAGGCGGGGGGGCAAGGGGAGCAGTTCTTC. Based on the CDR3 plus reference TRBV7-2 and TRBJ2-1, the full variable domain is GAGVSQSPSNKVTEKGKDVELRCDPISGHTALYWYRQSLGQGLEFLIYFQGNSAPDKSGLPSDRFSAERTGGSVSTLTIQRTQQEDSAVYLCASSYQAGGQGEQFFGPGTRLTVL.

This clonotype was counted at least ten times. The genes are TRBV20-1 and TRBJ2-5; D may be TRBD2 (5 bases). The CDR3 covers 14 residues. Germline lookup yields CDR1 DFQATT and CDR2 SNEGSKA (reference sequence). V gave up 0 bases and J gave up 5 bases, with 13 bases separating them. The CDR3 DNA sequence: TGCAGTGCTAGAGATACAAGCGGAGCGGAGACCCAGTACTTC. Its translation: CSARDTSGAETQYF.

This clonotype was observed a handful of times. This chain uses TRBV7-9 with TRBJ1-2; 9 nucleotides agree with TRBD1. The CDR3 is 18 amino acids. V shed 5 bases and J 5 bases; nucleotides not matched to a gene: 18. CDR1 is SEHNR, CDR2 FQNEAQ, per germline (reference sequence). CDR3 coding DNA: TGTGCCAGCAGCCCTCCCCTCCGGGGGACAGGGTTTGTGTATGGCTACACCTTC. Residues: CASSPPLRGTGFVYGYTF.

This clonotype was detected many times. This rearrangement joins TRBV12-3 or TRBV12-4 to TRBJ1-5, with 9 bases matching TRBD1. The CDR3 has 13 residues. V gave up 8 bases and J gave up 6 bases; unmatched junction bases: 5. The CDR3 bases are TGTGCCAGCCGGGACAGGGTAGTTCAGCCCCAGCATTTT. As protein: CASRDRVVQPQHF.

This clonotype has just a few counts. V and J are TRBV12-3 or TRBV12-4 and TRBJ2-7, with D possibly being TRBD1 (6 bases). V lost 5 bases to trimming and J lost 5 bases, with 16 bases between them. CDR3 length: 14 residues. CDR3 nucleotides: TGTGCCAGCAGTCTTACAGGGATCATACACGAGCAGTACTTC. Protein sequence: CASSLTGIIHEQYF.

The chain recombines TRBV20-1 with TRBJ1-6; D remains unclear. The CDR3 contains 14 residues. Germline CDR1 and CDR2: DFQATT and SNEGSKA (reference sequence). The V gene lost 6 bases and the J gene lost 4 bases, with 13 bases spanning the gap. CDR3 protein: CSAKGDLYNSPLHF. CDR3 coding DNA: TGCAGTGCGAAGGGAGACTTATATAATTCACCCCTCCACTTT.

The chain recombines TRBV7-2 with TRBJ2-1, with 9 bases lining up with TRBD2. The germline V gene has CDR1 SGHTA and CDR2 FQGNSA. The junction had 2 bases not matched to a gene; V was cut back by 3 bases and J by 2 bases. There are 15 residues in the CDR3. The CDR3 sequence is CASSFSGGTYNEQFF. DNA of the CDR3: TGTGCCAGCAGCTTTAGCGGGGGAACCTACAATGAGCAGTTCTTC. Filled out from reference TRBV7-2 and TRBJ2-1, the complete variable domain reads GAGVSQSPSNKVTEKGKDVELRCDPISGHTALYWYRQSLGQGLEFLIYFQGNSAPDKSGLPSDRFSAERTGGSVSTLTIQRTQQEDSAVYLCASSFSGGTYNEQFFGPGTRLTVL.